This T cell receptor beta chain was found in a study of beta chain features in type 1 diabetes. Expressed TCRB transcripts were sequenced because the entire RNA isolate underwent reverse transcription. The protocol was immunoSEQ multiplex PCR, while the TCRdb copy is restricted to in-frame clones and leaves out a portion. The sample carries about 160,000 clones, roughly 60% recorded once. Remarks on this clone: Its antigen is as yet unknown.

Findings and caveats of the study: Type 1 diabetes patients showed a moderate but significant shortening of TCRB CDR3s in all four CD4+ subsets.

The receptor's source is a man under 40 with type 1 diabetes. The sequenced material came from naive CD4+ T cells from blood.

CDR3 in amino acids: CSVPHVNYGYTF. CDR3 in DNA: TGCAGCGTTCCTCATGTCAACTATGGCTACACCTTC. J is TRBJ1-2 and V is TRBV29-1; D uncertain. The CDR3 consists of 12 residues. The V end was cut by 5 bases, the J end by 2 bases, with 9 bases between. Germline lookup yields CDR1 SQVTM and CDR2 ANQGSEA.